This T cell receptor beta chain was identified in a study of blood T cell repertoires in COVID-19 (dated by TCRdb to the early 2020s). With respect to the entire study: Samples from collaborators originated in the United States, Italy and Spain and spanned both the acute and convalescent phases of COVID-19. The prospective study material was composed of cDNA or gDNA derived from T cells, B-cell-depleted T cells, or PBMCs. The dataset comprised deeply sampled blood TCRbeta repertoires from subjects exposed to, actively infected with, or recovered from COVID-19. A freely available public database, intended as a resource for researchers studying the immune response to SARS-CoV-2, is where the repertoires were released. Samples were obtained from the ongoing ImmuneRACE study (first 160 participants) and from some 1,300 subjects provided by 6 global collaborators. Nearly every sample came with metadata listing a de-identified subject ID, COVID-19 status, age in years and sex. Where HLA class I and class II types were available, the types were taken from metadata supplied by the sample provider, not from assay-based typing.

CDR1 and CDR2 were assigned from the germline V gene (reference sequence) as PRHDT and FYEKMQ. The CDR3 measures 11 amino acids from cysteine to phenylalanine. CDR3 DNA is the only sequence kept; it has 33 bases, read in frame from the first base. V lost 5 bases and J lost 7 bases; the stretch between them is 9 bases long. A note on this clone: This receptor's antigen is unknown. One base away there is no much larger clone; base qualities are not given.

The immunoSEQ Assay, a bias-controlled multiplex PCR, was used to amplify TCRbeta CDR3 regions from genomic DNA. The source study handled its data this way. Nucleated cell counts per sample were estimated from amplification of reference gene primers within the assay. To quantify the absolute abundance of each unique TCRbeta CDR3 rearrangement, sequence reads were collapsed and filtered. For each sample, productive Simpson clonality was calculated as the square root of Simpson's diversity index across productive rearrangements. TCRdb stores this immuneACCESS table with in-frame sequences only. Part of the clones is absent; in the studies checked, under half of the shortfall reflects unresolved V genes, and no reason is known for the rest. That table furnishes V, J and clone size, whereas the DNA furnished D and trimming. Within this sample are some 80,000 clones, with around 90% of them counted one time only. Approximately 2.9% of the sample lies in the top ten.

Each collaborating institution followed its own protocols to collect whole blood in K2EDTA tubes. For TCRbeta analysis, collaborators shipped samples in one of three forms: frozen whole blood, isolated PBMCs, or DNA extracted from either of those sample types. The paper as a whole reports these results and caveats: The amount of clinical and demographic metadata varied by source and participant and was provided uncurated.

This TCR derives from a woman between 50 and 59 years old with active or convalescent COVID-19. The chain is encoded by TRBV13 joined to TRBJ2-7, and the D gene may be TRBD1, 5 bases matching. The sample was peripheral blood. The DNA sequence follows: TGTGCCAGCAGCGTCGACAGAGAGCAGTACTTC. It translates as CASSVDREQYF.